One sample yielded the 22 T cell receptor beta chains listed below, sequenced in a study of cytomegalovirus exposure and HLA in healthy donors. Use of 60 Vbeta and 13 Jbeta primers characterized the PCR. Measured with immunoSEQ multiplex PCR; TCRdb has only the in-frame clones, and not every one. The sample lists 150,000 to 200,000 clones, around 80% occurring once. The sequencing input was PBMCs. The receptor set was obtained from a woman in her forties in good health and CMV-seronegative.

This clone was recorded once. This sequence joins TRBV30 and TRBJ1-2; D is uncertain. CDR1 is GTSNPN, CDR2 SVGIG, per germline (reference sequence). With 4 bases removed from V and 7 bases from J, the gap between germline ends came to 16 bases. The CDR3 consists of 13 residues. DNA for the CDR3: TGTGCCTGGACTCGGTCGAGGGTGGTTGGCTACACCTTC. This sequence encodes CAWTRSRVVGYTF.

The chain employs TRBV29-1 and TRBJ2-7; possibly TRBD1 for D (6 bases). Between the trimmed V and J ends, which lost 3 bases and 3 bases, there was a span of 15 bases. The CDR3 spans 14 residues. Germline-derived CDR1 and CDR2 are SQVTM and ANQGSEA. The CDR3 DNA reads TGCAGCGTTGAGCTTGGCAGGGGAGACTACGAGCAGTACTTC. Amino acids: CSVELGRGDYEQYF.

This chain uses TRBV28 with TRBJ1-1; D not certain. The CDR3 contains 10 residues. Trimming removed 6 bases at V and 4 bases at J, with 3 bases between. The germline V gene encodes CDR1 MDHEN and CDR2 SYDVKM. CDR3 DNA sequence: TGTGCCAGCAGGGCCACTGAAGCTTTCTTT. Its protein product is CASRATEAFF. Using reference TRBV28 and TRBJ1-1 for the parts outside the CDR3, the full variable domain is DVKVTQSSRYLVKRTGEKVFLECVQDMDHENMFWYRQDPGLGLRLIYFSYDVKMKEKGDIPEGYSVSREKKERFSLILESASTNQTSMYLCASRATEAFFGQGTRLTVV.

This sequence joins TRBV6-5 and TRBJ1-5, with 9 nucleotides matching TRBD1. Germline assignment: CDR1 MNHEY and CDR2 SVGAGI. There are 15 residues in the CDR3. With 0 bases clipped from V and 4 bases from J, the junction kept 1 base outside the gene matches. CDR3 nucleotide sequence: TGTGCCAGCAGTTACTCGGGGACAGGGAATCAGCCCCAGCATTTT. It encodes CASSYSGTGNQPQHF.

The gene calls are TRBV27 and TRBJ2-5; 9 bases align to TRBD1. V shed 7 bases and J 4 bases; nucleotides not matched to a gene: 4. The CDR3 extends over 13 amino acids. CDR1 and CDR2 (germline): MNHEY, SMNVEV (reference sequence). The CDR3 sequence: CASTPDRGETQYF. In DNA, the CDR3 is TGTGCCAGCACCCCGGACAGGGGAGAGACCCAGTACTTC.

The V gene is TRBV7-9, the J gene TRBJ2-3; no definite D call. The CDR3 sequence is 12 residues long. V was pared by 6 bases and J by 1 base, with 5 bases between. From germline, CDR1 is SEHNR and CDR2 FQNEAQ (reference sequence). The CDR3 loop is CASSRGTDTQYF. In DNA, the CDR3 is TGTGCCAGCAGTCGGGGCACAGATACGCAGTATTTT.

The gene calls are TRBV28 and TRBJ1-2, with D perhaps TRBD1 (6 bases). This CDR3 comprises 14 residues. The V gene lost 2 bases and the J gene lost 4 bases, with 11 bases spanning the gap. Per germline, CDR1 MDHEN and CDR2 SYDVKM. Written as DNA, the CDR3 is TGTGCCAGCAGTTTAACAGGGACACTCTATGGCTACACCTTC. The encoded protein is CASSLTGTLYGYTF.

The chain links TRBV7-8 to TRBJ2-4; TRBD2 is a possible D gene (6 bases). The CDR3 covers 16 residues. Germline CDR1 is SGHVS and CDR2 is FQNEAQ. The germline V and J ends were trimmed by 0 bases and 6 bases, with 15 bases remaining between them. In DNA form, the CDR3 reads TGTGCCAGCAGCTTAGCGGCCCCGGGAGTGGGAAACATTCAGTACTTC. It yields the protein CASSLAAPGVGNIQYF.

This sequence joins TRBV19 and TRBJ2-3, with a weak D call TRBD2 (6 bases). The germline CDR1 and CDR2 sequences are LNHDA and SQIVND (reference sequence). The germline V and J ends were trimmed by 6 bases and 6 bases, with 13 bases remaining between them. The CDR3 loop spans 13 amino acids. This CDR3 is CASRRLATDTQYF. The CDR3 DNA is TGTGCCAGTAGGAGGCTAGCGACGGATACGCAGTATTTT.

The J gene is TRBJ2-1, the V gene TRBV11-2, with 8 bases matching TRBD1. In germline, CDR1 is SGHAT, CDR2 FQNNGV. With 8 bases clipped from V and 7 bases from J, the junction kept 22 bases outside the gene matches. CDR3 length equals 18 residues. The CDR3 DNA reads as TGTGCCAGCCGCCCAGGGGGCTGGGGCAATACAAAGGGGAATGAGCAGTTCTTC. The encoded protein is CASRPGGWGNTKGNEQFF.

The genes are TRBV5-1 and TRBJ2-2; 10 bases align to TRBD2. The CDR3 has 20 residues. After removal of 3 bases from V and 2 bases from J, the junction contained 16 bases not matched to a gene. Germline V gives CDR1 SGHRS, CDR2 YFSETQ. The CDR3 is CASSSLLVPLAGDNTGELFF. The CDR3 bases are TGCGCCAGCAGCTCTCTTTTGGTTCCCCTAGCGGGGGATAACACCGGGGAGCTGTTTTTT.

V and J are TRBV7-9 and TRBJ1-2; 10 bases are shared with TRBD1. The junction had 9 bases not matched to a gene; V was cut back by 4 bases and J by 4 bases. The germline gives CDR1 SEHNR, CDR2 FQNEAQ (reference sequence). This CDR3 contains 16 residues. CDR3 amino acids: CASSSPDRGLSYGYTF. DNA for the CDR3: TGTGCCAGCAGCTCCCCCGACAGGGGGCTTTCCTATGGCTACACCTTC.

The chain couples TRBV6-1 to TRBJ2-5, with 9 bases lining up with TRBD2. Germline CDR1 MNHNS, CDR2 SASEGT. Trimming took 4 bases from V and 5 from J; bases not matched to a gene: 2. The CDR3 length is 13 residues. CDR3 in DNA: TGTGCCAGCAGTGGAGGACTAGCGGAGACCCAGTACTTC. Residues: CASSGGLAETQYF.

The genes are TRBV28 and TRBJ1-2; D unresolved. This CDR3 is built from 12 residues. Germline CDR1 reads MDHEN; CDR2 reads SYDVKM. V was pared by 5 bases and J by 8 bases, with 12 bases between. Here the CDR3 reads CASSADIWGYTF. CDR3 bases: TGTGCCAGCAGTGCCGACATTTGGGGCTACACCTTC.

The chain links TRBV27 to TRBJ1-5; D ambiguous. CDR1 is MNHEY, CDR2 SMNVEV, per germline (reference sequence). Trimming removed 5 bases from V and 2 bases from J, with 13 bases in between. The length of the CDR3 is 15 residues. DNA of the CDR3: TGTGCCAGCAGTACCTCGCGGGCAGGCAATCAGCCCCAGCATTTT. Protein: CASSTSRAGNQPQHF.

The chain recombines TRBV7-3 with TRBJ2-7, with TRBD1 as a possible D gene (5 bases). The CDR3 runs to 14 residues. Per germline, CDR1 SGHTA and CDR2 FQGTGA. Trimming removed 5 bases from V and 4 bases from J, with 15 bases in between. CDR3 loop: CASSLSGQGYEQYF. CDR3 coding DNA: TGTGCCAGCAGCCTTTCCGGCCAGGGTTACGAGCAGTACTTC.

The chain combines TRBV23-1 with TRBJ2-4, with D possibly matching TRBD2 (5 bases). TRBV23-1 is an open reading frame, and its role is uncertain. V was cut by 2 bases and J by 0 bases, with 20 bases left in between. CDR3 length equals 19 residues. Here the CDR3 reads CASSQAVSVLRLAKNIQYF. As DNA, the CDR3 is TGCGCCAGCAGTCAAGCGGTTAGCGTCCTCCGTCTAGCCAAAAACATTCAGTACTTC.

V gene TRBV25-1 combines with J gene TRBJ2-7, with TRBD2 matching 10 bases. CDR3 length: 15 amino acids. V shed 6 bases, J shed 4 bases, and the junction held 9 bases outside the gene matches. The germline V gene encodes CDR1 MGHDK and CDR2 SYGVNS. The CDR3 spells CASSPTSGLGYEQYF. CDR3 DNA sequence: TGTGCCAGCAGCCCGACTAGCGGGTTGGGGTACGAGCAGTACTTC.

The V gene is TRBV7-9, the J gene TRBJ2-1, with 7 positions matching TRBD1. J lost 6 bases, V lost 6 bases, and 17 bases had no gene match. Germline V gives CDR1 SEHNR, CDR2 FQNEAQ (reference sequence). The length of the CDR3 is 17 residues. This chain's CDR3 is CASSFLAVAGGSNEQFF. The CDR3 nucleotides read TGTGCCAGCAGTTTTTTGGCGGTGGCAGGGGGTTCCAATGAGCAGTTCTTC.

The V call is TRBV29-1, the J call TRBJ2-5; D ambiguous. This CDR3 has 13 amino acids. Germline CDR1 is SQVTM and CDR2 is ANQGSEA. Between the trimmed V and J ends, which lost 4 bases and 2 bases, there was a span of 11 bases. CDR3 in amino acids: CSVVVPLQETQYF. The CDR3 nucleotides are TGCAGCGTTGTAGTTCCATTACAAGAGACCCAGTACTTC.

This clone appeared once. This sequence joins TRBV5-6 and TRBJ2-2; D ambiguous. This CDR3 region has 15 residues. Germline CDR1 is SGHDT and CDR2 is YYEEEE. Trimming took 3 bases from V and 6 from J, leaving 15 bases between them. CDR3 nucleotides: TGTGCCAGCAGCTCGACCGGGTCCTCGGCCGGGGAGCTGTTTTTT. Amino acids: CASSSTGSSAGELFF.

The chain carries TRBV10-3 and TRBJ1-3, with D perhaps TRBD1 (5 bases). Germline assignment: CDR1 ENHRY and CDR2 SYGVKD. The ends were cut back, 8 bases at V and 5 bases at J, with 16 bases in the middle. The CDR3 totals 14 residues. CDR3 sequence: CAIHGQGLRNTIYF. Here the CDR3 DNA reads TGTGCCATCCACGGGCAGGGATTAAGAAACACCATATATTTT.